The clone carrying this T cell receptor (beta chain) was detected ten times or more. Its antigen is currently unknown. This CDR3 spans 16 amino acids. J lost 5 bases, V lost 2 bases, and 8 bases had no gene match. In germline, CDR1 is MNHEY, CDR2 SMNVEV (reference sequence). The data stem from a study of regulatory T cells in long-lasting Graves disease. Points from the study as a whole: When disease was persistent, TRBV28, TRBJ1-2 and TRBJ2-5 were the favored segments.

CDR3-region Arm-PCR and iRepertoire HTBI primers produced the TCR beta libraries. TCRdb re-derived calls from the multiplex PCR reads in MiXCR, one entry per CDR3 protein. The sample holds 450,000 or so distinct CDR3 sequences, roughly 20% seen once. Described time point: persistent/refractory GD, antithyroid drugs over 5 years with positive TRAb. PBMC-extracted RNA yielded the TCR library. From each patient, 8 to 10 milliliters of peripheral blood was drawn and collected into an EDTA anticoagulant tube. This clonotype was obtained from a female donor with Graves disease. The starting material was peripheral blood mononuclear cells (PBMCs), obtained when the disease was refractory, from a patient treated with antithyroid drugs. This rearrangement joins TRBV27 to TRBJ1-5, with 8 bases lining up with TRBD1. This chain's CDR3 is CASSLIGQGLDQPQHF. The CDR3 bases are TGTGCCAGCAGTTTAATTGGACAGGGATTAGATCAGCCCCAGCATTTT.